The T cell receptor beta chain under discussion was sequenced for a study of early T cells in non-severe SARS-CoV-2 infection. Study-wide results and limits: Reliance on VDJdb matching favored anti-spike CD8 responses; private and CD4 specificities were missed.

Separate cDNA molecules each had unique molecular identifiers attached to them. TCRdb reprocessed the 5' RACE reads with MiXCR, giving one entry per CDR3 protein. The table has 30,000 to 45,000 distinct CDR3 sequences, around 5.8% seen once; the top ten hold roughly 4%. This clonotype was recorded at least ten times. No antigen is known for it. The trim removed 1 base at V and 6 bases at J, leaving 6 bases unmatched. Germline assignment: CDR1 SGHRS and CDR2 YFSETQ. The CDR3 runs to 16 residues. The source of this sequence is an adult who was a healthcare worker with PCR-confirmed SARS-CoV-2 infection or an uninfected control (not recorded which). This chain joins TRBV5-1 and TRBJ2-1, with 11 bases aligning to TRBD2. Sequenced here: whole blood, sampled at baseline. The DNA for the CDR3 is TGCGCCAGCAGCTTGTTTTTAGCGGGAGGGGGCAATGAGCAGTTCTTC. Translated, it gives CASSLFLAGGGNEQFF.